The rows below give T cell receptor beta chains drawn from one sample of a study of shared clonotypes between healthy human individuals. Generated by immunoSEQ multiplex PCR, the TCRdb table keeps only in-frame clones and is missing some. The sample shows millions of clones, roughly 92% of them seen only once. The sequenced material came from naive CD4+ T cells sorted from blood. These receptors were collected from a man younger than 30 in good health. The CDR3 runs from the conserved cysteine through the conserved F or W. Fields, in order: V gene, clone size, D gene, J gene, CDR3 DNA, CDR3 protein. D genes are given only for firm matches. The size entry is marked missing in some rows and otherwise reads once, few, many or a size class.

V: TRBV6-6; size: .; D: TRBD1; J: TRBJ2-7; DNA: TGTGCCAGCAGGGGACAGGGACCTTCCTACGAGCAGTACTTC; CDR3: CASRGQGPSYEQYF
V: TRBV11-3; size: .; D: .; J: TRBJ2-1; DNA: TGTGCCAGCAGCTCCTCGGGGTTGCAGGGCGTGAATGAGCAGTTCTTC; CDR3: CASSSSGLQGVNEQFF
V: TRBV7-9; size: once; D: .; J: TRBJ1-2; DNA: TGTGCCAGCAGCTTAGATCCGACCTCCTATGGCTACACCTTC; CDR3: CASSLDPTSYGYTF
V: TRBV28; size: .; D: TRBD1; J: TRBJ2-7; DNA: TGTGCCAGCAGTACCCAAGGACAGGGAAGCCCCTACGAGCAGTACTTC; CDR3: CASSTQGQGSPYEQYF
V: TRBV7-9; size: .; D: .; J: TRBJ2-3; DNA: TGTGCCAGCAGCCCACTCGGGGCGAGCACAGATACGCAGTATTTT; CDR3: CASSPLGASTDTQYF
V: TRBV7-2; size: once; D: .; J: TRBJ1-4; DNA: TGTGCCAGCAGCTTAGGTGGCAGGGGATGGGAAAAACTGTTTTTT; CDR3: CASSLGGRGWEKLFF
V: TRBV5-4; size: .; D: .; J: TRBJ1-5; DNA: TGTGCCAGCAGCTTGGGGGGCAGTGGGAATCAGCCCCAGCATTTT; CDR3: CASSLGGSGNQPQHF
V: TRBV5-4; size: .; D: .; J: TRBJ2-5; DNA: TGTGCCAGCAGCTTGGGGGGACCGAGACAAGAGACCCAGTACTTC; CDR3: CASSLGGPRQETQYF
V: TRBV6-5; size: .; D: TRBD1; J: TRBJ1-1; DNA: TGTGCCAGCAGTTACGGGGACAGGGTGAACACTGAAGCTTTCTTT; CDR3: CASSYGDRVNTEAFF
V: TRBV19; size: .; D: TRBD1; J: TRBJ1-2; DNA: TGTGCCAGTAGCCTACGGGACAGGGTGGCCTATGGCTACACCTTC; CDR3: CASSLRDRVAYGYTF
V: TRBV11-2; size: few; D: TRBD1; J: TRBJ1-2; DNA: TGTGCCAGCAGCGAGGGACAGTATGGATACACCTTC; CDR3: CASSEGQYGYTF
V: TRBV10-3; size: .; D: .; J: TRBJ2-1; DNA: TGTGCCATCTTCTCACCAACCTACAATGAGCAGTTCTTC; CDR3: CAIFSPTYNEQFF
V: TRBV7-6; size: .; D: .; J: TRBJ2-6; DNA: TGTGCCAGCAGCCCACAGGGAACTGGGGCCAACGTCCTGACTTTC; CDR3: CASSPQGTGANVLTF
V: TRBV4-3; size: .; D: TRBD2; J: TRBJ2-2; DNA: TGCGCCAGCACTAGGACTAGCGGGACCCCCGGGGAGCTGTTTTTT; CDR3: CASTRTSGTPGELFF
V: TRBV2; size: once; D: .; J: TRBJ1-6; DNA: TGTGCCAGCAGTGCAGGTCTCTATAATTCACCCCTCCACTTT; CDR3: CASSAGLYNSPLHF
V: TRBV5-6; size: once; D: TRBD1; J: TRBJ1-2; DNA: TGTGCCAGCAGCCCTGGGGAGGGACAGGGGGCGTTTGTTGGCTACACCTTC; CDR3: CASSPGEGQGAFVGYTF
V: TRBV5-1; size: .; D: TRBD1; J: TRBJ2-4; DNA: TGCGCCAGCAGCTCCGGGACAGGGGTGGACATTCAGTACTTC; CDR3: CASSSGTGVDIQYF
V: TRBV7-2; size: .; D: .; J: TRBJ1-2; DNA: TGTGCCAGCACCAGGACGGAAGGTTCCTATGGCTACACCTTC; CDR3: CASTRTEGSYGYTF
V: TRBV7-3; size: .; D: .; J: TRBJ2-3; DNA: TGTGCCAGCAGCCTAACAGACACAGATACGCAGTATTTT; CDR3: CASSLTDTDTQYF
V: TRBV18; size: .; D: .; J: TRBJ2-3; DNA: TGTGCCAGCTCAATAAGCGCTGCGGCCAGCACAGATACGCAGTATTTT; CDR3: CASSISAAASTDTQYF
V: TRBV11-2; size: .; D: .; J: TRBJ2-2; DNA: TGTGCCAGCAGCGCCCTCAGGGGACCCGGGGAGCTGTTTTTT; CDR3: CASSALRGPGELFF
V: TRBV30; size: few; D: .; J: TRBJ1-1; DNA: TGTGCCTGGAGTGGGCAGGGAGGATTCATGGGCACTGAAGCTTTCTTT; CDR3: CAWSGQGGFMGTEAFF
V: TRBV30; size: .; D: .; J: TRBJ1-2; DNA: TGTGCCTGGAGTGGCCGGGGGGGCTACACCTTC; CDR3: CAWSGRGGYTF
V: TRBV11-2; size: .; D: .; J: TRBJ1-1; DNA: TGTGCCAGCAGCCCAAACAGGAACACTGAAGCTTTCTTT; CDR3: CASSPNRNTEAFF
V: TRBV19; size: .; D: .; J: TRBJ2-1; DNA: TGTGCCAGTAGCCCACGAGGGGTGAATGAGCAGTTCTTC; CDR3: CASSPRGVNEQFF
V: TRBV5-1; size: .; D: TRBD2; J: TRBJ2-3; DNA: TGCGCCAGCAGCCCGGAGGGACTAGCGGGAGTTACTATAGATACGCAGTATTTT; CDR3: CASSPEGLAGVTIDTQYF
V: TRBV6-6; size: few; D: .; J: TRBJ2-6; DNA: TGTGCCAGCAGTTCAGGGTCTGGGGCCAACGTCCTGACTTTC; CDR3: CASSSGSGANVLTF
V: TRBV5-1; size: .; D: .; J: TRBJ1-2; DNA: TGCGCCAGCAGCTCCACAGGAGACTTCTATGGCTACACCTTC; CDR3: CASSSTGDFYGYTF
V: TRBV18; size: once; D: TRBD1; J: TRBJ1-5; DNA: TGTGCCAGCTCACCACAGGGGGCTAGCGATCAGCCCCAGCATTTT; CDR3: CASSPQGASDQPQHF
V: TRBV5-1; size: once; D: TRBD2; J: TRBJ2-3; DNA: TGCGCCAGCAGCTTGGGGAGCGGGAGTGGCACAGATACGCAGTATTTT; CDR3: CASSLGSGSGTDTQYF
V: TRBV10-3; size: .; D: TRBD2; J: TRBJ2-5; DNA: TGTGCCATCAACGCCCGGGAGGGCAGGGAGACCCAGTACTTC; CDR3: CAINAREGRETQYF
V: TRBV5-1; size: .; D: TRBD1; J: TRBJ1-1; DNA: TGCGCCAGCAGCTTGACGACAGGGCACACTGAAGCTTTCTTT; CDR3: CASSLTTGHTEAFF
V: TRBV7-2; size: .; D: .; J: TRBJ1-5; DNA: TGTGCCAGCAGCTTCTCAGGGGGCAATCAGCCCCAGCATTTT; CDR3: CASSFSGGNQPQHF
V: TRBV4-1; size: .; D: TRBD2; J: TRBJ2-5; DNA: TGCGCCAGCAGCCAAGGTACTAGCGGGAGGGCCATGGGACAAGAGACCCAGTACTTC; CDR3: CASSQGTSGRAMGQETQYF
V: TRBV5-6; size: .; D: .; J: TRBJ2-7; DNA: TGTGCCAGCATCACGATGCGGACAGTCTCTTACGAGCAGTACTTC; CDR3: CASITMRTVSYEQYF
V: TRBV5-1; size: .; D: .; J: TRBJ1-2; DNA: TGCGCCAGCAGCCCCCTAAGGGGCCCCACCACAGGCTATGGCTACACCTTC; CDR3: CASSPLRGPTTGYGYTF
V: TRBV28; size: once; D: .; J: TRBJ1-1; DNA: TGTGCCAGCACCCGCGCCCGGGGTTTGAACACTGAAGCTTTCTTT; CDR3: CASTRARGLNTEAFF
V: TRBV6-5; size: .; D: .; J: TRBJ1-1; DNA: TGTGCCAGCAGTTATTCCAGGAACACTGAAGCTTTCTTT; CDR3: CASSYSRNTEAFF
V: TRBV10-1; size: .; D: .; J: TRBJ1-1; DNA: TGCGCCAGCAGTGAGAATACCGGGCGTGAAGCTTTCTTT; CDR3: CASSENTGREAFF
V: TRBV4-1; size: .; D: .; J: TRBJ2-5; DNA: TGCGCCAGCAGCCAAGTGGGCCTACAGGGGACCCAGTACTTC; CDR3: CASSQVGLQGTQYF
V: TRBV5-1; size: few; D: .; J: TRBJ1-5; DNA: TGCGCCAGCAGCTTGGGGGGGCCCAATCAGCCCCAGCATTTT; CDR3: CASSLGGPNQPQHF
V: TRBV6-5; size: .; D: .; J: TRBJ2-4; DNA: TGTGCCAGCAGTTACTCGTCGGCAGCTGGAAACATTCAGTACTTC; CDR3: CASSYSSAAGNIQYF
V: TRBV11-2; size: .; D: TRBD2; J: TRBJ2-7; DNA: TGTGCCAGCAGCCCGTGGACTAGCGGAACCTACGAGCAGTACTTC; CDR3: CASSPWTSGTYEQYF
V: TRBV30; size: .; D: .; J: TRBJ1-1; DNA: TGTGCCTGGAGTGTAGGAGGGGGGGTCCCTGAAGCTTTCTTT; CDR3: CAWSVGGGVPEAFF
V: TRBV28; size: .; D: .; J: TRBJ2-1; DNA: TGTGCCAGCATTTCCGGGGCAGGGAGCTCCTACAATGAGCAGTTCTTC; CDR3: CASISGAGSSYNEQFF
V: TRBV2; size: .; D: TRBD1; J: TRBJ2-7; DNA: TGTGCCAGCAGTGAGTCCGGGACAGGGACCTACGAGCAGTACTTC; CDR3: CASSESGTGTYEQYF
V: TRBV7-2; size: .; D: TRBD2; J: TRBJ2-3; DNA: TGTGCCAGCAGCTTAGGGCTAGCGGGATTCACAGATACGCAGTATTTT; CDR3: CASSLGLAGFTDTQYF
V: TRBV19; size: .; D: TRBD1; J: TRBJ2-5; DNA: TGTGCCAGTACCACGGACAGGGGGAAGACCCAGTACTTC; CDR3: CASTTDRGKTQYF